This T cell receptor (beta chain) came from a study of cytotoxic CD8 clonotypes in ibrutinib-treated CLL (dated by TCRdb to the early 2020s). A note on the overall study: In this cohort, about 16 patients were treatment-naive and ten to eleven were relapsed/refractory, while roughly 18 had unmutated IGHV. Responses were partial in around 25 patients and complete in 2; after median approximately 67 months follow-up, some 15 stayed in remission and about twelve progressed. Samples at response were collected after a median of about 13 months of treatment, with a range of 6 to 36 months. On average, each sample had hundreds of thousands of productive templates and tens of thousands of productive rearrangements. Longitudinal samples were available for 26 of the 86 trial participants. Cryopreserved peripheral blood mononuclear cells were obtained before treatment, at response, and at either sustained remission or disease progression. All remission and progressive disease samples were collected while patients were still receiving ibrutinib. The paper as a whole reports these results and caveats: At ibrutinib response clonality went up, during sustained remission it held steady, and at progression it dropped back toward baseline. Sustained-remission and progressing patients did not have matched sampling times, and lymph node repertoires were not examined. Public clonotypes were rare and either contracted or stayed stable during treatment, and the rise in clonality at ibrutinib response reflected the expansion of private clonotypes. Baseline clonality exceeded that of age-matched healthy donors and correlated strongly with circulating CD8+ T-cell counts.

The junction shows trimming of 0 bases on V and 7 bases on J, and the gene matches do not reach 2 bases of it. Counted from cysteine to phenylalanine, this CDR3 has 15 amino acids. The read is trimmed to its CDR3 DNA, 45 bases read in frame from base 1. The germline V gene sets CDR1 to SNHLY and CDR2 to FYNNEI. On a MiSeq, deep resolution sequencing aimed for a depth between 1 in 1 million and 1 in 200,000 T cells, with each clonotype covered approximately 9.2x on average. TCR beta libraries were generated with the immunoSEQ hsTCRB Kit. Per the authors' processing: Data were analyzed with ImmunoSEQ Data Assistant and ImmunoSEQ Analyzer, with V, D and J genes assigned per IMGT definitions. Clonality, with values ranging from 0 to 1, was calculated as one minus the normalized Shannon entropy of productive rearrangement frequencies. Only overrepresented clonotypes making up at least 0.05% of the repertoire of each patient were included in the public clonotype analysis. Thirteen age-matched healthy donor repertoires from immuneACCESS were used as controls for clonality. TCRdb took over this immuneACCESS table, retaining in-frame rearrangements with V and J assigned. Such tables are incomplete; in checked studies, under half of the missing clones stem from an unresolved V gene, and the remainder is unexplained. V, J and clone size are taken as reported in that table, and D and trimming were inferred from the DNA itself. In all, the sample holds over 150,000 clones, and over 65% of those were seen once. The ten top clones hold roughly 2% of the sample.

The time point label corresponds to: 12 months on ibrutinib. For TCR beta library preparation, around 2.1 micrograms of genomic DNA were extracted from the cryopreserved PBMCs. Longitudinal blood samples from CLL patients receiving ibrutinib monotherapy were subjected to high-throughput TCR beta sequencing. The patients were enrolled in a single-center, open-label phase 2 trial of ibrutinib monotherapy. Notes on this clone: The antigen it binds to is not known. Base qualities are not recorded, but no much larger clone differs from it by a single base.

The receptor was isolated from a human donor with chronic lymphocytic leukemia. The sequencing used PBMCs, collected after 12 months of ibrutinib treatment. The V gene is TRBV2 and the J gene is TRBJ2-1, with 11 bases in between that match TRBD1. The nucleotide sequence reads TGTGCCAGCAGTGAAGCCGGGACAGGGGGGAATGAGCAGTTCTTC. Translated, this gives CASSEAGTGGNEQFF. The reference TRBV2 and TRBJ2-1 proteins fill in what lies around the CDR3, so the full variable domain reads EPEVTQTPSHQVTQMGQEVILRCVPISNHLYFYWYRQILGQKVEFLVSFYNNEISEKSEIFDDQFSVERPDGSNFTLKIRSTKLEDSAMYFCASSEAGTGGNEQFFGPGTRLTVL.